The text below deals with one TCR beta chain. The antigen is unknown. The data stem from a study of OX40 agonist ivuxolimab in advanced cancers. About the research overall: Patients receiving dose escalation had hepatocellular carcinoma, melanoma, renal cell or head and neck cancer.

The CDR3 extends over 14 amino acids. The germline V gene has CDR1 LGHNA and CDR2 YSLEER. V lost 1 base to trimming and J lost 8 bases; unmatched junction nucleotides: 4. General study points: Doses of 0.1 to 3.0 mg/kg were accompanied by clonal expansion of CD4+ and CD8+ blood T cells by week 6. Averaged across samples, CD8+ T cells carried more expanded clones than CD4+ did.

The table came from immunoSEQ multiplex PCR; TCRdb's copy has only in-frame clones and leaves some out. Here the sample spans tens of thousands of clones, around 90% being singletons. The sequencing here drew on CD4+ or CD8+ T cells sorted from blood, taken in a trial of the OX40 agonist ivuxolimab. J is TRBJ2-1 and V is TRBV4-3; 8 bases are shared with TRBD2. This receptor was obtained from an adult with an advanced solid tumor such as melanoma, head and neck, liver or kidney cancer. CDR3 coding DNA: TGCGCCAGCAGCCAAGTAGCGGGAAACGATGAGCAGTTCTTC. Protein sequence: CASSQVAGNDEQFF.